The 2 T cell receptor beta chains listed next were all sequenced from one sample in a study of blood T cell repertoires in COVID-19. Using immunoSEQ multiplex PCR, the repertoire was profiled, and TCRdb retains in-frame clones only, with some absent. The sample holds tens of thousands of clones, around 85% seen once. The source material was peripheral blood. The receptor set was obtained from a woman aged 55 to 70 with acute or convalescent COVID-19.

V and J are TRBV7-8 and TRBJ1-5; 7 nucleotides line up with TRBD1. Trimming took 5 bases from V and 2 from J; bases not matched to a gene: 9. The CDR3 length is 16 residues. CDR1 SGHVS and CDR2 FQNEAQ come from the germline V gene. The CDR3 protein is CASSPGWQGGNQPQHF. As DNA, the CDR3 is TGTGCCAGCAGCCCCGGTTGGCAGGGGGGCAATCAGCCCCAGCATTTT.

The CDR3 region is CAWSVRGDEQFF. As DNA, the CDR3 is TGTGCCTGGAGTGTACGGGGTGATGAGCAGTTCTTC. V usage is TRBV30 and J usage is TRBJ2-1, with D maybe TRBD2 (5 bases). The CDR3 runs 12 residues. V was cut by 0 bases and J by 8 bases, with 8 bases left in between. Per germline, CDR1 GTSNPN and CDR2 SVGIG (reference sequence).